This is a list of T cell receptor beta chains from one sample in a study of neoadjuvant anti-PD-1 for oral cavity cancer. Assay used: immunoSEQ multiplex PCR; TCRdb lists only in-frame clones, some missing. The sample records around 13,000 clones, roughly 67% being singletons. Specimen: PBMCs, collected after nivolumab (anti-PD-1) treatment. All receptors come from a person aged 35-79 years with oral cavity squamous cell carcinoma. Each CDR3 is given with its conserved first and last residue. Fields, in order: clone size, V gene, J gene, D gene, CDR3 DNA, CDR3 protein. D genes are given only for firm matches. Expanded clones are given a class, and other clones once, few, many or no size at all.

abundance: .; v_gene: TRBV6-6; j_gene: TRBJ2-7; d_gene: TRBD2; CDR3nt: TGTGCCAGCAGTAGCCCCGGACTAGCGCCCTCCTACGAGCAGTACTTC; CDR3aa: CASSSPGLAPSYEQYF
abundance: .; v_gene: TRBV19; j_gene: TRBJ2-5; d_gene: .; CDR3nt: TGTGCCAGTATCCCATCGGGTGGGGAGACCCAGTACTTC; CDR3aa: CASIPSGGETQYF
abundance: .; v_gene: TRBV9; j_gene: TRBJ2-1; d_gene: .; CDR3nt: TGTGCCAGCAGCGTGGCGGGTGCCGGTTACAATGAGCAGTTCTTC; CDR3aa: CASSVAGAGYNEQFF
abundance: few; v_gene: TRBV18; j_gene: TRBJ2-3; d_gene: TRBD1; CDR3nt: TGTGCCAGCTCACCACTACAGGGGGCGGATACGCAGTATTTT; CDR3aa: CASSPLQGADTQYF
abundance: few; v_gene: TRBV30; j_gene: TRBJ1-1; d_gene: .; CDR3nt: TGTGCCTGGAACCACTACACTGAAGCTTTCTTT; CDR3aa: CAWNHYTEAFF
abundance: few; v_gene: TRBV9; j_gene: TRBJ1-4; d_gene: .; CDR3nt: TGTGCCAGCAGCGTAGGAGGGGGGTTGAGCGAAAAACTGTTTTTT; CDR3aa: CASSVGGGLSEKLFF
abundance: medium-sized; v_gene: TRBV5-6; j_gene: TRBJ2-7; d_gene: TRBD1; CDR3nt: TGTGCCAGCAGCTTAAAGACAGGGGCTCTCTACGAGCAGTACTTC; CDR3aa: CASSLKTGALYEQYF
abundance: .; v_gene: TRBV10-1; j_gene: TRBJ1-2; d_gene: TRBD1; CDR3nt: TGCGCCAGCCCTGGACAGGGGGCCTTTTGGGGCTACACCTTC; CDR3aa: CASPGQGAFWGYTF
abundance: .; v_gene: TRBV30; j_gene: TRBJ2-7; d_gene: TRBD1; CDR3nt: TGTGCCTGGGAACAGGGGGCAGGCGAGCAGTACTTC; CDR3aa: CAWEQGAGEQYF
abundance: .; v_gene: TRBV7-3; j_gene: TRBJ2-3; d_gene: .; CDR3nt: TGTGCCAGCAGCTCTGGGGGGCGGGATACGCAGTATTTT; CDR3aa: CASSSGGRDTQYF
abundance: few; v_gene: TRBV11-3; j_gene: TRBJ2-1; d_gene: TRBD1; CDR3nt: TGTGCCAGCAGCTTAGCCGGGACAGGGGTATACAATGAGCAGTTCTTC; CDR3aa: CASSLAGTGVYNEQFF
abundance: .; v_gene: TRBV11-2; j_gene: TRBJ1-1; d_gene: TRBD1; CDR3nt: TGTGCCAGCGCCTGGGGACAGGGCAACACTGAAGCTTTCTTT; CDR3aa: CASAWGQGNTEAFF
abundance: .; v_gene: TRBV28; j_gene: TRBJ2-7; d_gene: .; CDR3nt: TGTGCCAGCAGTCCACATTGGACACGCCGAGCCTCCTACGAGCAGTACTTC; CDR3aa: CASSPHWTRRASYEQYF
abundance: .; v_gene: TRBV6-5; j_gene: TRBJ2-1; d_gene: .; CDR3nt: TGTGCCAGCAGGGAGGAACTCGGGGAGCAGTTCTTC; CDR3aa: CASREELGEQFF
abundance: .; v_gene: TRBV19; j_gene: TRBJ1-2; d_gene: .; CDR3nt: TGTGCCAGTAGTATCTGGGGACCGAGCTATGGCTACACCTTC; CDR3aa: CASSIWGPSYGYTF
abundance: once; v_gene: TRBV2; j_gene: TRBJ1-1; d_gene: .; CDR3nt: TGTGCCAGCAGTACCACAGCGAACACTGAAGCTTTCTTT; CDR3aa: CASSTTANTEAFF
abundance: .; v_gene: TRBV15; j_gene: TRBJ2-5; d_gene: TRBD2; CDR3nt: TGTGCCACCAGCCCATACGGGGGGGCCCGAGAGACCCAGTACTTC; CDR3aa: CATSPYGGARETQYF
abundance: few; v_gene: TRBV5-4; j_gene: TRBJ2-3; d_gene: .; CDR3nt: TGTGCCAGCAGCTTGTATCCAGATACGCAGTATTTT; CDR3aa: CASSLYPDTQYF
abundance: .; v_gene: TRBV2; j_gene: TRBJ1-4; d_gene: TRBD1; CDR3nt: TGTGCCAGCACTGGACAGGGTGGGGAAAAACTGTTTTTT; CDR3aa: CASTGQGGEKLFF
abundance: .; v_gene: TRBV5-6; j_gene: TRBJ1-5; d_gene: TRBD1; CDR3nt: TGTGCCAGCAGCCTTGCAGGGGGGTGGAACAATCAGCCCCAGCATTTT; CDR3aa: CASSLAGGWNNQPQHF
abundance: .; v_gene: TRBV5-6; j_gene: TRBJ1-4; d_gene: .; CDR3nt: TGTGCCAGCAGCCCGGGTGGGCGCTATGAAAAACTGTTTTTT; CDR3aa: CASSPGGRYEKLFF
abundance: .; v_gene: TRBV4-2; j_gene: TRBJ1-1; d_gene: .; CDR3nt: TGTGCCAGCAGCCAAGATCGCATGAACACTGAAGCTTTCTTT; CDR3aa: CASSQDRMNTEAFF
abundance: .; v_gene: TRBV7-3; j_gene: TRBJ2-7; d_gene: TRBD2; CDR3nt: TGTGCCAGCAGCCCAACGGGGGGCGAGCAGTACTTC; CDR3aa: CASSPTGGEQYF
abundance: .; v_gene: TRBV6-5; j_gene: TRBJ1-1; d_gene: .; CDR3nt: TGTGCCAGTCACGGGAGGGCCACTGAAGCTTTCTTT; CDR3aa: CASHGRATEAFF
abundance: few; v_gene: TRBV15; j_gene: TRBJ2-2; d_gene: TRBD1; CDR3nt: TGTGCCACCAGCAGAGGGAACGTAGGGACAGTGAACACCGGGGAGCTGTTTTTT; CDR3aa: CATSRGNVGTVNTGELFF
abundance: .; v_gene: TRBV6-5; j_gene: TRBJ2-7; d_gene: .; CDR3nt: TGTGCCAGCAGTTACTCTCGGAGCTACGAGCAGTACTTC; CDR3aa: CASSYSRSYEQYF